The rows below give T cell receptor beta chains drawn from one sample of a study of siplizumab effects on memory and regulatory T cells. Clones were read by immunoSEQ multiplex PCR, and TCRdb kept only the in-frame ones, dropping some. Among 50,000 to 55,000 clones listed, under 98% were seen once. What was sequenced was naive CD4+ T cells sorted from blood. The receptors come from a human donor in good health. CDR3s include the opening cysteine and the closing phenylalanine or tryptophan. The D gene is left open where the match is weak. Clone size is shown for a subset of rows, as once, few, many or a class of expanded clone.

CDR3nt	CDR3aa	v_gene	j_gene	abundance	d_gene
TGTGCCAGCAGTATTCGGACTAGCGGGTCTTACACAGATACGCAGTATTTT	CASSIRTSGSYTDTQYF	TRBV2	TRBJ2-3	.	TRBD2
TGTGCCAGCAGTTACCGACGCTCAGGGACCGGGGAGCTGTTTTTT	CASSYRRSGTGELFF	TRBV6-5	TRBJ2-2	.	.
TGCGCCAGCAGCTTTTCAGGGTCAGGAAACACCATATATTTT	CASSFSGSGNTIYF	TRBV5-1	TRBJ1-3	.	.
TGTGCCAGCAGCTTAGTCGAGGGGAACACTGAAGCTTTCTTT	CASSLVEGNTEAFF	TRBV7-6	TRBJ1-1	.	.
TGTGCCAGCAGTTGGGGGGACAGGGACGCGGAGACCCAGTACTTC	CASSWGDRDAETQYF	TRBV6-5	TRBJ2-5	.	TRBD1
TGCGCCAGCAGCACCAGCGGGAGCACAGATACGCAGTATTTT	CASSTSGSTDTQYF	TRBV5-1	TRBJ2-3	.	.
TGTGCCAGCAGCAAAGCGCTGGGCTCTGGGGACGCTGGAAATAGCAATCAGCCCCAGCATTTT	CASSKALGSGDAGNSNQPQHF	TRBV21-1	TRBJ1-5	.	.
TGTGCCAGCAGCTTAGAGGGCGGGACCTCCTACGAGCAGTACTTC	CASSLEGGTSYEQYF	TRBV7-2	TRBJ2-7	.	.
TGTGCCAGCAGCCAAGCGGGAGCAAAAGGTGAGCAGTTCTTC	CASSQAGAKGEQFF	TRBV4-2	TRBJ2-1	once	.
TGTGCCAGTAGTTCACCCCTCGGGGGTAGCGAGCAGTACTTC	CASSSPLGGSEQYF	TRBV19	TRBJ2-7	.	.
TGTGCCAGCAGTTCATCAGATACGCAGTATTTT	CASSSSDTQYF	TRBV6-5	TRBJ2-3	.	.
TGTGCCAGCAGCTCGTCCGGGTTCAGCCAGGGCTACACCTTC	CASSSSGFSQGYTF	TRBV11-3	TRBJ1-2	.	.
TGTGCCAGCAGCAGCGGGAGTGGCACAGATACGCAGTATTTT	CASSSGSGTDTQYF	TRBV6-1	TRBJ2-3	.	TRBD2
TGTGCCAGCAGTTCGGGGGGAACGGATGAGCAGTTCTTC	CASSSGGTDEQFF	TRBV6-5	TRBJ2-1	.	TRBD2
TGTGCCTGGAGTGTTAGGGGCACCGGGGAGCTGTTTTTT	CAWSVRGTGELFF	TRBV30	TRBJ2-2	.	.
TGTGCCAGCAGCCTCGGTGGGGTAGCGGGAGGCTTAACCTACGAGCAGTACTTC	CASSLGGVAGGLTYEQYF	TRBV27	TRBJ2-7	.	TRBD2
TGTGCCTGGAGTGTAATGGCTAGGCATCACCCCCTAACCTACGAGCAGTACTTC	CAWSVMARHHPLTYEQYF	TRBV30	TRBJ2-7	.	.
TGTGCCAGCAGCGTAGGAGGGAAAAGCACAGATACGCAGTATTTT	CASSVGGKSTDTQYF	TRBV9	TRBJ2-3	once	.
TGTGCCAGCAGTTTGAGACAGCATAGCAATCAGCCCCAGCATTTT	CASSLRQHSNQPQHF	TRBV27	TRBJ1-5	.	.
TGTGCCAGCTCACCATCGCGGGAGACCCAGTACTTC	CASSPSRETQYF	TRBV18	TRBJ2-5	.	.
TGTGCCAGCTCCTGGGGCCAATCCTACGAGCAGTACTTC	CASSWGQSYEQYF	TRBV18	TRBJ2-7	.	.
TGTGCCAGCAGCCGCCTTGACAGGGGACCCATGAACACTGAAGCTTTCTTT	CASSRLDRGPMNTEAFF	TRBV7-9	TRBJ1-1	.	TRBD1
TGTGCCAGCTTCAAGGGGGAATGGAACACTGAAGCTTTCTTT	CASFKGEWNTEAFF	TRBV18	TRBJ1-1	.	.
TGTGCCAGCAGCGGACAGGGGAACACTGAAGCTTTCTTT	CASSGQGNTEAFF	TRBV7-3	TRBJ1-1	.	TRBD1
TGTGCCAGCACCATGATCAATGAGCAGTTCTTC	CASTMINEQFF	TRBV6-1	TRBJ2-1	.	.
TGTGCCAGCAGCAACAGGGCGTACGAGCAGTACTTC	CASSNRAYEQYF	TRBV21-1	TRBJ2-7	.	.
TGTGCCAGCAGTAATGGGGGCAACACTGAAGCTTTCTTT	CASSNGGNTEAFF	TRBV2	TRBJ1-1	.	.
TGCAGCGGCGGCAGGGGAGGAGCCACTGAAGCTTTCTTT	CSGGRGGATEAFF	TRBV29-1	TRBJ1-1	once	.
TGTGCCAGTAGTCCCGGCCGGGCTCACAATGAGCAGTTCTTC	CASSPGRAHNEQFF	TRBV19	TRBJ2-1	.	.
TGTGCCAGCTCACCAGGGACTAGCGGGAGTGGGACAGATACGCAGTATTTT	CASSPGTSGSGTDTQYF	TRBV18	TRBJ2-3	.	TRBD2
TGTGCCAGCAGCTTAGCCCCAGGGGGGACTGAAGCTTTCTTT	CASSLAPGGTEAFF	TRBV7-2	TRBJ1-1	.	TRBD1
TGTGCCAGCTCACCTCTCCAGGGTGTTGAGCAGTTCTTC	CASSPLQGVEQFF	TRBV18	TRBJ2-1	.	.
TGTGCCAGCCGCCGCCCAGGGTTGAGCACTGAAGCTTTCTTT	CASRRPGLSTEAFF	TRBV2	TRBJ1-1	.	.
TGTGCCAGCAGCTTATGGGGGACGCAGGGAAACACCATATATTTT	CASSLWGTQGNTIYF	TRBV7-2	TRBJ1-3	.	.
TGTGCCAGCAGGGGAGACAGGGGCGGCGGTGAGCAGTTCTTC	CASRGDRGGGEQFF	TRBV2	TRBJ2-1	.	TRBD1
TGTGCCAGCAGCTATAGGCCGGGACAGATTAATGAAAAACTGTTTTTT	CASSYRPGQINEKLFF	TRBV5-6	TRBJ1-4	.	TRBD1
TGTGCCAGCTCACCACCGTCGGGGACTAGCGGACGCGAGCAGTACTTC	CASSPPSGTSGREQYF	TRBV18	TRBJ2-7	.	TRBD2
TGTGCCAGCAGTTCCCAGACTAGTTGGGCCTACAATGAGCAGTTCTTC	CASSSQTSWAYNEQFF	TRBV28	TRBJ2-1	.	.
TGTGCCAGCAGTTCCCCACCGAACACCGGGGAGCTGTTTTTT	CASSSPPNTGELFF	TRBV27	TRBJ2-2	.	.
TGTGCCAGCAGGATTACGACAGGGATAACTGAAGCTTTCTTT	CASRITTGITEAFF	TRBV2	TRBJ1-1	.	TRBD1
TGCGCCAGCAGTGAAGTTCCTTCCTATGGCTACACCTTC	CASSEVPSYGYTF	TRBV10-1	TRBJ1-2	.	.
TGTGCCTGGAGTGTAAAACCGGGACAGGGGCTATCCTACGAGCAGTACTTC	CAWSVKPGQGLSYEQYF	TRBV30	TRBJ2-7	.	TRBD1
TGTGCCAGCAGCTTGAGGGACAGAGGGCCTTGGTTCTATGCCTACACCTTC	CASSLRDRGPWFYAYTF	TRBV5-6	TRBJ1-2	.	TRBD1
TGTGCCAGCAGCTTCACCGGGGGCGAGACCCAGTACTTC	CASSFTGGETQYF	TRBV5-5	TRBJ2-5	.	.
TGTGCCAGCAGCTTAAGGCAGGGCGGCACCGGGGAGCTGTTTTTT	CASSLRQGGTGELFF	TRBV7-3	TRBJ2-2	.	.
TGTGCCATCACCGCGGGGACAGGGGGAGGATCACCCCTCCACTTT	CAITAGTGGGSPLHF	TRBV10-3	TRBJ1-6	.	TRBD1